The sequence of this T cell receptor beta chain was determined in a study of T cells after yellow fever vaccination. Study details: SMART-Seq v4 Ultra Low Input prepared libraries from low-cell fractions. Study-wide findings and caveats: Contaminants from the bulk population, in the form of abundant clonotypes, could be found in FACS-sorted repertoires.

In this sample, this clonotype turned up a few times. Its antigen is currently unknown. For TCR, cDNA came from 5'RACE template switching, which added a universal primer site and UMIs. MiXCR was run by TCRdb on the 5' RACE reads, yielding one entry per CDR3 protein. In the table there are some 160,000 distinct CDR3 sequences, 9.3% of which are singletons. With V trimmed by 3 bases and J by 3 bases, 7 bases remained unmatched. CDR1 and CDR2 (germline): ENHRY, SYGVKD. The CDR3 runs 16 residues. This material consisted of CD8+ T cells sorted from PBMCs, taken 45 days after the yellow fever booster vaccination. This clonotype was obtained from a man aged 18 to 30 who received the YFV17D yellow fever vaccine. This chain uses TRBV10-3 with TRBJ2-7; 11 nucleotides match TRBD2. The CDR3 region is CAISDQGLADVYEQYF. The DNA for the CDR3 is TGTGCCATCAGTGATCAGGGACTAGCGGACGTCTACGAGCAGTACTTC.